The T cell receptor beta chain under discussion was sequenced for a study of regulatory T cells in long-lasting Graves disease. Study-level background: Prior antithyroid drug treatment in newly diagnosed Graves' patients lasted under 3 months.

Combining iRepertoire HTBI primers with Arm-PCR of CDR3 regions, the authors built TCR beta libraries. In the authors' workflow: Analysis of the samples identified 50 to 70 TRBV and roughly 13 TRBJ segments. TCRdb fed the multiplex PCR reads into MiXCR, producing one record per CDR3 protein. The V and J calls and clone size are TCRdb's, not the authors'. The sample has 200,000 to 250,000 distinct CDR3 sequences, 15% to 20% seen once. The time point was: newly diagnosed GD, antithyroid drugs for less than 3 months. From RNA extracted from PBMCs, the TCR library was made. Germline V CDR1 and CDR2: SGDLS, YYNGEE. The length of the CDR3 is 15 residues. V lost 0 bases and J lost 5, with 14 bases in between. This sample also appeared in a second study, on T cells in Graves' hyperthyroidism and ophthalmopathy. That source notes: During a first-round RT-PCR of the TCR CDR3, the HTBI primer set was used. In the blood, most expanded thyroid clonotypes above 0.001 appeared as well.

J is TRBJ2-5 and V is TRBV9; perhaps TRBD2 as D (6 bases). The origin of this receptor is a young woman with Graves disease. The specimen was peripheral blood mononuclear cells (PBMCs), collected at new diagnosis, from a patient treated with antithyroid drugs. The CDR3 sequence is CASSVDFGGKETQYF. The CDR3 nucleotides read TGTGCCAGCAGCGTAGACTTCGGGGGAAAGGAGACCCAGTACTTC.